The following is a TCR beta chain sequence with its context. These data come from a study of blood T cell repertoires in COVID-19. Between the trimmed V and J ends, which lost 5 bases and 2 bases, there was a span of 16 bases. The CDR3 runs 16 residues. Germline lookup yields CDR1 MNHEY and CDR2 SVGEGT. The protocol was immunoSEQ multiplex PCR, while the TCRdb copy is restricted to in-frame clones and leaves out a portion. This table holds approximately 40,000 clones, approximately 85% found once. The sequenced sample consisted of peripheral blood. The V and J genes are TRBV6-2 or TRBV6-3 and TRBJ1-5; no definite D call. The sequence was obtained from a man aged 55 to 70 with active or convalescent COVID-19. CDR3 loop: CASSMALSLGNQPQHF. The CDR3 DNA follows: TGTGCCAGCAGTATGGCTCTGTCCCTAGGCAATCAGCCCCAGCATTTT.